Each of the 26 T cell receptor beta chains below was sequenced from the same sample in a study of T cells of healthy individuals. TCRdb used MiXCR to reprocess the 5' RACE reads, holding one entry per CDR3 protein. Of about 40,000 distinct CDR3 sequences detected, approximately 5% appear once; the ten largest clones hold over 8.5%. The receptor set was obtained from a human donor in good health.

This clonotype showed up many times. CDR3 bases: TGTGCCAGCAGCCAGTATCTCCGGGACAAGGAAATATGGACACCCCTCCACTTT. Its protein product is CASSQYLRDKEIWTPLHF. The rearrangement joins TRBV3-1 to TRBJ1-6, with a weak D call TRBD1 (6 bases). V was shortened by 3 bases and J by 11 bases, with 26 bases between the two germline ends. Germline V gene lookup returns CDR1 LGHDT and CDR2 YNNKEL (reference sequence). The CDR3 totals 18 residues.

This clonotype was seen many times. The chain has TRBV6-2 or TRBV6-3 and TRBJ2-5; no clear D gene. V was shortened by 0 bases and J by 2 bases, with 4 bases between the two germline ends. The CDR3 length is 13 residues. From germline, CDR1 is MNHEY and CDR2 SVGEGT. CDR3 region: CASSYSAQETQYF. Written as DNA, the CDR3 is TGTGCCAGCAGTTACTCAGCTCAAGAGACCCAGTACTTC.

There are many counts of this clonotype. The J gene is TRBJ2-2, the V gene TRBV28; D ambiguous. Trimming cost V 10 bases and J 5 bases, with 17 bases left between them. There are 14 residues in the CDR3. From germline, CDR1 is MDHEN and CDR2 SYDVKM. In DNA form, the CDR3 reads TGTGCCACCCTAACCGGGTTCGGGACCGGGGAGCTGTTTTTT. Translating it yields CATLTGFGTGELFF.

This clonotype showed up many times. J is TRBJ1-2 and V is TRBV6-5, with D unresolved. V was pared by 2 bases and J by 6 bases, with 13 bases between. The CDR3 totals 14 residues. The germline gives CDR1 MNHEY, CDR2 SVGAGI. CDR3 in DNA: TGTGCCAGCAGTTACCACGGTGGGATAGATGGCTACACCTTC. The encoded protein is CASSYHGGIDGYTF.

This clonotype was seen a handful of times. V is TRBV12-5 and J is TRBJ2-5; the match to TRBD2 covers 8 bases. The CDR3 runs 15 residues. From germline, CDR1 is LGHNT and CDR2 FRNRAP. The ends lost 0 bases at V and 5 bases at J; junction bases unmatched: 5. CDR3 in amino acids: CASGLVGVAGETQYF. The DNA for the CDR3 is TGTGCTAGTGGTTTGGTCGGGGTAGCGGGGGAGACCCAGTACTTC.

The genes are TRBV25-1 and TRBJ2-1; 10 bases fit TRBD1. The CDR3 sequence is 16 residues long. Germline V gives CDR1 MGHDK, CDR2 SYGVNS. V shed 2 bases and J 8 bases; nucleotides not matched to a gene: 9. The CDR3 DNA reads TGTGCCAGCAGTGAACCCAAGCCCGGGACAGGGGATGAGCAGTTCTTC. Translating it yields CASSEPKPGTGDEQFF.

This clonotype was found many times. As DNA, the CDR3 is TGTGCCAGCAGCCCACAAGGGTCAATTGCCCTTCCGAATGAGCAGTTCTTC. Protein product: CASSPQGSIALPNEQFF. The gene calls are TRBV7-8 and TRBJ2-1; D is uncertain. Trimming removed 5 bases at V and 7 bases at J, with 24 bases between. This CDR3 is 17 amino acids long. Germline loops: CDR1 SGHVS, CDR2 FQNEAQ.

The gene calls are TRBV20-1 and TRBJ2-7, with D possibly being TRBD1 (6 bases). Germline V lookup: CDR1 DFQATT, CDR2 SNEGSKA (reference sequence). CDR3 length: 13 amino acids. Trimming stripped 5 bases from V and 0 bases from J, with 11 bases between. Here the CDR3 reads CSALRDTSYEQYF. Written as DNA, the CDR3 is TGCAGTGCTCTCCGGGACACCTCCTACGAGCAGTACTTC.

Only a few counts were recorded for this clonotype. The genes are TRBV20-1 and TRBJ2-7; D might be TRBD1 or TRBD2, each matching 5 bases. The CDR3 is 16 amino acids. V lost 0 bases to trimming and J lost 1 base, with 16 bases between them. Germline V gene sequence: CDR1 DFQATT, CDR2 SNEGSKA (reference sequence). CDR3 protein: CSARDPWQGPSYEQYF. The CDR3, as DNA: TGCAGTGCTAGAGATCCGTGGCAGGGACCATCCTACGAGCAGTACTTC.

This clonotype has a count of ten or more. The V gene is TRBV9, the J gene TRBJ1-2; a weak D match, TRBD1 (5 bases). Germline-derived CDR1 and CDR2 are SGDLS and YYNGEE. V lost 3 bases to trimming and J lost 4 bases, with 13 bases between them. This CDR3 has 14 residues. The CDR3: CASSARDSSYGYTF. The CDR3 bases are TGTGCCAGCAGCGCCCGAGACAGCTCCTATGGCTACACCTTC.

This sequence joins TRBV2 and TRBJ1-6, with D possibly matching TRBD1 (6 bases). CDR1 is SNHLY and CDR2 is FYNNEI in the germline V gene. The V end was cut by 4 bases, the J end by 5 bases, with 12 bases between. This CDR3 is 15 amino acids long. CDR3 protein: CASSGGPPDNSPLHF. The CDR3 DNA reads TGTGCCAGCAGTGGGGGGCCACCGGATAATTCACCCCTCCACTTT.

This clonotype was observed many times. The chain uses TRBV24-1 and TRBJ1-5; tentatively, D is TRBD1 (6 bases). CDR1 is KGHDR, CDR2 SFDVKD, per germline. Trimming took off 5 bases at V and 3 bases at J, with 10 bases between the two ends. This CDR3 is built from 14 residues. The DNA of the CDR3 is TGTGCCACCAGTGGGGGGGCGAACAATCAGCCCCAGCATTTT. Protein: CATSGGANNQPQHF.

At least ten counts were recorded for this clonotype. The CDR3 here is CASSGSYTEAFF. The CDR3 DNA reads TGCGCCAGCAGTGGGTCCTACACTGAAGCTTTCTTT. The chain carries TRBV10-2 and TRBJ1-1; D not certain. Trimming shortened V by 4 bases and J by 3 bases, and 6 bases separated the two germline ends. The germline V gene has CDR1 WSHSY and CDR2 SAAADI. The CDR3 has 12 residues.

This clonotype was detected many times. CDR3 sequence: CASSLARSTYNEQFF. CDR3 nucleotides: TGTGCCAGCAGCTTAGCGCGGTCCACCTACAATGAGCAGTTCTTC. The chain employs TRBV7-2 and TRBJ2-1; D call uncertain. V gave up 0 bases and J gave up 2 bases, with 8 bases separating them. CDR3 length equals 15 residues. CDR1 and CDR2 (germline): SGHTA, FQGNSA.

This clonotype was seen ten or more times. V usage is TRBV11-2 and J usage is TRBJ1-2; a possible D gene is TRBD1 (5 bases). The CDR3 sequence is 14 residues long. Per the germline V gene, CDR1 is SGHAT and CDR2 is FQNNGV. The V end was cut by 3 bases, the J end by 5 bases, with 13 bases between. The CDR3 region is CASSFQTVGYGYTF. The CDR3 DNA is TGTGCCAGCAGCTTCCAGACAGTCGGATATGGCTACACCTTC.

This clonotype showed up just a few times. DNA for the CDR3: TGTGCCAGCAGCCGGGGATCCAGACCTAGCACAGATACGCAGTATTTT. Amino acid sequence: CASSRGSRPSTDTQYF. The chain links TRBV3-1 to TRBJ2-3; no reliable D call. Germline assignment: CDR1 LGHDT and CDR2 YNNKEL (reference sequence). The ends were cut back, 4 bases at V and 0 bases at J, with 14 bases in the middle. This CDR3 region has 16 residues.

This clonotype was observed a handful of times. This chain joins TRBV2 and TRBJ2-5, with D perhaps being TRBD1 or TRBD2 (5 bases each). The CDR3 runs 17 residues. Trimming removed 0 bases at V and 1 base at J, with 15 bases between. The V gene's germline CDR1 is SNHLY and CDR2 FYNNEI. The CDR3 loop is CASSEALLRGSQETQYF. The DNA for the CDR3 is TGTGCCAGCAGTGAAGCGCTTCTTCGGGGCTCCCAAGAGACCCAGTACTTC.

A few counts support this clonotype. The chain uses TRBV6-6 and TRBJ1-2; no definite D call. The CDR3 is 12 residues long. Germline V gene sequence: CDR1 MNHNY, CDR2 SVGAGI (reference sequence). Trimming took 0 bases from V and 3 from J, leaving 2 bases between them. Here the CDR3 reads CASSYSDYGYTF. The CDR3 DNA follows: TGTGCCAGCAGTTACTCAGACTATGGCTACACCTTC.

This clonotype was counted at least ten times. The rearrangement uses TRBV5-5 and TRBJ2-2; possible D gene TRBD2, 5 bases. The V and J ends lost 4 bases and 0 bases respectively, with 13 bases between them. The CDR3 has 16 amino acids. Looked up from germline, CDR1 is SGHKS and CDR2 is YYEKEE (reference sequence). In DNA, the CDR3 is TGTGCCAGCAGCCCGGACTGGGTCGCGAACACCGGGGAGCTGTTTTTT. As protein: CASSPDWVANTGELFF.

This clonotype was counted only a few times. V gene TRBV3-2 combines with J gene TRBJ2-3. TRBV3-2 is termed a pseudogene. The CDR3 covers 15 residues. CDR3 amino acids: CASSLLGLASDTQYF. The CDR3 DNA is TGTGCCAGCAGCCTCTTGGGACTAGCATCAGATACGCAGTATTTT.

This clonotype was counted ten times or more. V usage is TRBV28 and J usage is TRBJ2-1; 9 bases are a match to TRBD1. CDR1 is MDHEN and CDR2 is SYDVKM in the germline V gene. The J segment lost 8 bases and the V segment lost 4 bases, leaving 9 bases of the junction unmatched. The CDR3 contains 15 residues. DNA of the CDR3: TGTGCCAGCAGTTCCGGGACAGGGCTAGGCCATGAGCAGTTCTTC. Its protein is CASSSGTGLGHEQFF. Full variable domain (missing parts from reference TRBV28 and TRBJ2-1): DVKVTQSSRYLVKRTGEKVFLECVQDMDHENMFWYRQDPGLGLRLIYFSYDVKMKEKGDIPEGYSVSREKKERFSLILESASTNQTSMYLCASSSGTGLGHEQFFGPGTRLTVL.

CDR3 DNA sequence: TGTGCCAGCAGCCCCCTGGCTAGCGGGGCCACAGATACGCAGTATTTT. Protein: CASSPLASGATDTQYF. The chain joins TRBV12-3 or TRBV12-4 to TRBJ2-3; 9 bases align to TRBD2. The ends lost 6 bases at V and 2 bases at J; junction bases unmatched: 9. The CDR3 is made up of 16 amino acids.

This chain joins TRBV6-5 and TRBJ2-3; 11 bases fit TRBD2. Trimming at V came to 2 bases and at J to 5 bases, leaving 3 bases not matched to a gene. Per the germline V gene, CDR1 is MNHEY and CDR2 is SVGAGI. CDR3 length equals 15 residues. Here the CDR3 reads CASSYRSGGEDTQYF. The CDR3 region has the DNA TGTGCCAGCAGTTACCGTAGCGGGGGGGAAGATACGCAGTATTTT.

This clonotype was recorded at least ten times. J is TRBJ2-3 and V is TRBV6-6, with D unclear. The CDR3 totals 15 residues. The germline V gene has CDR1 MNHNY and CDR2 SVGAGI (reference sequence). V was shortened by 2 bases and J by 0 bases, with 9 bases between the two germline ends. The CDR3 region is CASSYPPLSTDTQYF. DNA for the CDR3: TGTGCCAGCAGTTACCCCCCCCTGAGCACAGATACGCAGTATTTT.

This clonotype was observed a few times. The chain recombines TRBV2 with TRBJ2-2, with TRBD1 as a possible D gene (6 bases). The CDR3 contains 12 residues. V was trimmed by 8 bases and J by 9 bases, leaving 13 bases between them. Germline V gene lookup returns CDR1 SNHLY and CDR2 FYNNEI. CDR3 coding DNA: TGTGCCAGCGCTCGGACAGTCCGGGAGCTGTTTTTT. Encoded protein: CASARTVRELFF.

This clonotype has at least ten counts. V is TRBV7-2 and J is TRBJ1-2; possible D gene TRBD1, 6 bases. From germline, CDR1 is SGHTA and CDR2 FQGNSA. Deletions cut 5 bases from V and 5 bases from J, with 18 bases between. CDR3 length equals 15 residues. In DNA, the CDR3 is TGTGCCAGCAGCCCCGGACAGAATATTTTATATGGCTACACCTTC. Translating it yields CASSPGQNILYGYTF.